The subject of this entry is one TCR beta chain. Sampled while nominally healthy, donors likely had unrecorded immune exposures. The source of the sample is a study of cytomegalovirus exposure and HLA in healthy donors. PCR primers comprised 60 Vbeta and 13 Jbeta primers. Profiling relied on immunoSEQ multiplex PCR, and the TCRdb table lists in-frame clones only, not all of them. This repertoire shows about 100,000 clones, roughly three quarters found once; its top ten account for under 5%. The germline V gene has CDR1 SNHLY and CDR2 FYNNEI. Trimming cost V 6 bases and J 1 base; bases outside gene matches: 2. The length of the CDR3 is 14 residues.

This receptor was taken from a female donor in good health and CMV-seropositive. The chain uses TRBV2 and TRBJ2-3; 9 bases agree with TRBD2. Sequencing used PBMCs. The CDR3 region is CASRRTSGTDTQYF. CDR3 nucleotides: TGTGCCAGCAGGCGGACTAGCGGCACAGATACGCAGTATTTT.